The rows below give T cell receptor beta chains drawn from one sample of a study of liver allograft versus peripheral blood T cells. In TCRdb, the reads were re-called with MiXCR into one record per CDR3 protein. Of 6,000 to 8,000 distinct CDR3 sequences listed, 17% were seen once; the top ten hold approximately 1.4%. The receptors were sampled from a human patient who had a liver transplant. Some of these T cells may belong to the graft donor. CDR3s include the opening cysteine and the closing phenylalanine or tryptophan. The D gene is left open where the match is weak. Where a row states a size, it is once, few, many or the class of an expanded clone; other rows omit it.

DNA: TGTGCCACCAGCCCACAGGGGGCAAATGGCTACACCTTC; CDR3: CATSPQGANGYTF; J: TRBJ1-2; D: TRBD1; V: TRBV15; length: 13; size: medium-sized
DNA: TGTGCCAGCAGTTCACGTGACAGGGATCCCAACAATGAGCAGTTCTTC; CDR3: CASSSRDRDPNNEQFF; J: TRBJ2-1; D: TRBD1; V: TRBV27; length: 16; size: once
DNA: TGTGCCAGTCAAGGGGGCTCCTACAATGAGCAGTTCTTC; CDR3: CASQGGSYNEQFF; J: TRBJ2-1; D: NA; V: TRBV7-9; length: 13; size: NA
DNA: TGTGCCAGTAGTATAGTAGGGGGCCACAACGAGCAGTACTTC; CDR3: CASSIVGGHNEQYF; J: TRBJ2-7; D: TRBD1; V: TRBV19; length: 14; size: NA
DNA: TGTGCCAGTAGCGACAGGGGGGTTAGCTACGAGCAGTACTTC; CDR3: CASSDRGVSYEQYF; J: TRBJ2-7; D: TRBD1; V: TRBV19; length: 14; size: many
DNA: TGTGCCAGCTCACCCCGCGGTATGAACACTGAAGCTTTCTTT; CDR3: CASSPRGMNTEAFF; J: TRBJ1-1; D: NA; V: TRBV18; length: 14; size: medium-sized
DNA: TGTGCCAGCAGCCCCGGGACAGGGGGTTTGGGTGGCTACACCTTC; CDR3: CASSPGTGGLGGYTF; J: TRBJ1-2; D: TRBD1; V: TRBV6-1; length: 15; size: NA
DNA: TGTGCTAGTGGTTTATGGGAGGGGGCAGGCGAGCAGTACTTC; CDR3: CASGLWEGAGEQYF; J: TRBJ2-7; D: NA; V: TRBV12-5; length: 14; size: few
DNA: TGTGCCAGCTCACGGCAGGGATCAGATACGCAGTATTTT; CDR3: CASSRQGSDTQYF; J: TRBJ2-3; D: NA; V: TRBV18; length: 13; size: NA
DNA: TGTGCCAGCAGCCCGGACCGTCATCAGCCCCAGCATTTT; CDR3: CASSPDRHQPQHF; J: TRBJ1-5; D: NA; V: TRBV7-2; length: 13; size: medium-sized
DNA: TGCAGTGCCCGCCGGGACAGCTACGAGCAGTACTTC; CDR3: CSARRDSYEQYF; J: TRBJ2-7; D: TRBD1; V: TRBV20-1; length: 12; size: few
DNA: TGTGCCAGCAGCCAACGGGACAGGGACGAGACCCAGTACTTC; CDR3: CASSQRDRDETQYF; J: TRBJ2-5; D: TRBD1; V: TRBV12-3/TRBV12-4; length: 14; size: NA
DNA: TGTGCCAGCTCACCCAGGACAGGGGGCCTCCGGGGAAACTATGGCTACACCTTC; CDR3: CASSPRTGGLRGNYGYTF; J: TRBJ1-2; D: TRBD1; V: TRBV18; length: 18; size: medium-sized
DNA: TGTGCCAGCAGCCTTAGAGGAGGGGTCGGTCAGCCCCAGCATTTT; CDR3: CASSLRGGVGQPQHF; J: TRBJ1-5; D: NA; V: TRBV7-9; length: 15; size: medium-sized
DNA: TGTGCCAGCTGTGGGGGGGGATCAGCAGAGACCCAGTACTTC; CDR3: CASCGGGSAETQYF; J: TRBJ2-5; D: TRBD2; V: TRBV2; length: 14; size: few
DNA: TGTGCCAGTAGTTTCCGGTCCTGGGGTTCACCCCTCCACTTT; CDR3: CASSFRSWGSPLHF; J: TRBJ1-6; D: NA; V: TRBV19; length: 14; size: medium-sized
DNA: TGTGACAGTAGCCGCTCCGGAGAGTGTAACTATGGCTACACCTTC; CDR3: CDSSRSGECNYGYTF; J: TRBJ1-2; D: NA; V: TRBV19; length: 15; size: NA
DNA: TGTGCCAGCAGCTTAGTGGGCAGCAGCTCCTACGAGCAGTACTTC; CDR3: CASSLVGSSSYEQYF; J: TRBJ2-7; D: NA; V: TRBV7-9; length: 15; size: many
DNA: TGTGCCAGCAGTTCTAGCGGGGGGCCGGGCATGGCCGGGGAGCTGTTTTTT; CDR3: CASSSSGGPGMAGELFF; J: TRBJ2-2; D: TRBD2; V: TRBV6-5; length: 17; size: few
DNA: TGTGCCAGCAGACTACAGGGCGGAGGACCCTACGAGCAGTACTTC; CDR3: CASRLQGGGPYEQYF; J: TRBJ2-7; D: NA; V: TRBV27; length: 15; size: medium-sized
DNA: TGTGCCATCAGTGAGTCGTCGGAGGTAGGGGCCGAGCAGTACTTC; CDR3: CAISESSEVGAEQYF; J: TRBJ2-7; D: NA; V: TRBV10-3; length: 15; size: many
DNA: TGTACCAGCTCACCCATGTCTTACACTGAAGCTTTCTTT; CDR3: CTSSPMSYTEAFF; J: TRBJ1-1; D: NA; V: TRBV18; length: 13; size: medium-sized
DNA: TGTGCCTGGAATCCCCCGATCGCGGGCACTGAAGCTTTCTTT; CDR3: CAWNPPIAGTEAFF; J: TRBJ1-1; D: NA; V: TRBV30; length: 14; size: many
DNA: TGTGCCAGCAGCCTCCGGGGCCTGACCCTCCACTTT; CDR3: CASSLRGLTLHF; J: TRBJ1-6; D: NA; V: TRBV6-2/TRBV6-3; length: 12; size: medium-sized
DNA: TGTGCCAGCTCACCCTCTATGGACAGGGGTGGCTACACCTTC; CDR3: CASSPSMDRGGYTF; J: TRBJ1-2; D: TRBD1; V: TRBV18; length: 14; size: medium-sized
DNA: TGTGCCAGCAGTGGTCTATTCCACAATGAGCAGTTCTTC; CDR3: CASSGLFHNEQFF; J: TRBJ2-1; D: NA; V: TRBV6-1; length: 13; size: many
DNA: TGTGCCAGCAGCTTAGACAGGGGCAGTGAAGCTTTCTTT; CDR3: CASSLDRGSEAFF; J: TRBJ1-1; D: TRBD1; V: TRBV11-1; length: 13; size: medium-sized
DNA: TGTGCCAGCAGCCCCGCGGCACGTAAGTACTTC; CDR3: CASSPAARKYF; J: TRBJ2-7; D: NA; V: TRBV2; length: 11; size: NA
DNA: TGCAGCGTTATTACGTCACCCCTCCACTTT; CDR3: CSVITSPLHF; J: TRBJ1-6; D: NA; V: TRBV29-1; length: 10; size: medium-sized
DNA: TGTGCCATCCACTTGGACATAAACTATGGCTACACCTTC; CDR3: CAIHLDINYGYTF; J: TRBJ1-2; D: NA; V: TRBV2; length: 13; size: NA
DNA: TGTGCCAGCAGTTGGGCGGGGGCTGGTGGCTACACCTTC; CDR3: CASSWAGAGGYTF; J: TRBJ1-2; D: NA; V: TRBV12-3/TRBV12-4; length: 13; size: few
DNA: TGTGCCAGCAGATCCGGACAGGCGGTAATGACTTCACCCCTCCACTTT; CDR3: CASRSGQAVMTSPLHF; J: TRBJ1-6; D: TRBD1; V: TRBV6-2/TRBV6-3; length: 16; size: medium-sized
DNA: TGTGCCAGCAGCGGAACAGGGGGCTCGGGGGAAAAACTGTTTTTT; CDR3: CASSGTGGSGEKLFF; J: TRBJ1-4; D: TRBD1; V: TRBV2; length: 15; size: NA
DNA: TGTGCCAGTAGTCCCGGGGGAAGCAGGGAGAACACTGAAGCTTTCTTT; CDR3: CASSPGGSRENTEAFF; J: TRBJ1-1; D: NA; V: TRBV19; length: 16; size: medium-sized
DNA: TGTGCCAGTAGTATGGGTCCGTACTCCTACGAGCAGTACTTC; CDR3: CASSMGPYSYEQYF; J: TRBJ2-7; D: NA; V: TRBV19; length: 14; size: medium-sized
DNA: TGTGCCACCAGCAGAGATCGGGGCCCGGACACTGAAGCTTTCTTT; CDR3: CATSRDRGPDTEAFF; J: TRBJ1-1; D: NA; V: TRBV15; length: 15; size: medium-sized
DNA: TGCAGTGCTAGAGATCCGGGACAGCATTCGGAAGAGCAGTACTTC; CDR3: CSARDPGQHSEEQYF; J: TRBJ2-7; D: TRBD1; V: TRBV20-1; length: 15; size: NA
DNA: TGTGCCAGCAGCTTATTTGAGCCAGATACGCAGTATTTT; CDR3: CASSLFEPDTQYF; J: TRBJ2-3; D: NA; V: TRBV11-1; length: 13; size: NA
DNA: TGCAGTGCTAGTGAATCTCAGGGGAACGAAAAACTGTTTTTT; CDR3: CSASESQGNEKLFF; J: TRBJ1-4; D: NA; V: TRBV20-1; length: 14; size: few
DNA: TGTGCCAGCTCACCCCGGGACTCCCTTGGGAATGAGCAGTTCTTC; CDR3: CASSPRDSLGNEQFF; J: TRBJ2-1; D: NA; V: TRBV18; length: 15; size: medium-sized
DNA: TGTGCCAGCTCACCGGACAGGGAGTTGGTCTTC; CDR3: CASSPDRELVF; J: TRBJ2-1; D: TRBD1; V: TRBV18; length: 11; size: medium-sized
DNA: TGTGCCAGCAGTTACGACAGGGGGGGTCAGCCCCAGCATTTT; CDR3: CASSYDRGGQPQHF; J: TRBJ1-5; D: TRBD1; V: TRBV6-5; length: 14; size: many
DNA: TGTGCCAGCAGGCCAGGGACAGGGAACTACGAGCAGTACTTC; CDR3: CASRPGTGNYEQYF; J: TRBJ2-7; D: TRBD1; V: TRBV6-6; length: 14; size: many